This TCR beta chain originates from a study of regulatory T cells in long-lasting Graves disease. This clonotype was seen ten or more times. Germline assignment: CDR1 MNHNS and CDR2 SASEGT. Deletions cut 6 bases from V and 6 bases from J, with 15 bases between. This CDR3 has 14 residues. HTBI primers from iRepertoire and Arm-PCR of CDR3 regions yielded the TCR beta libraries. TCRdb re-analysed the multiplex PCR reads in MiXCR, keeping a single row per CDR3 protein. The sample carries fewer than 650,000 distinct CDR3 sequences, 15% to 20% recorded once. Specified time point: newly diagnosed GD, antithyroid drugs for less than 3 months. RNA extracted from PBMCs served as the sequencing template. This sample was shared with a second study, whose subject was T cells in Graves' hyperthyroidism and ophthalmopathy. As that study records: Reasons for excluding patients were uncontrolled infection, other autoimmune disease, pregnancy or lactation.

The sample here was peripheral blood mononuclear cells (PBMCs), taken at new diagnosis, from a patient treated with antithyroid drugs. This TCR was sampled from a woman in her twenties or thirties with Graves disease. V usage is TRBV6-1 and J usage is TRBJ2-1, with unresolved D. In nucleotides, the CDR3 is TGTGCCAGCAGCCATGCTTCAAGCCCCAATGAGCAGTTCTTC. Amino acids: CASSHASSPNEQFF.